This T cell receptor (beta chain) was recorded in a study of blood T cells in healthy people across ages. The germline gives CDR1 ENHRY, CDR2 SYGVKD. The CDR3 has 14 residues. In the case of this clonotype: This may come from a read error, since a much larger clone is one base off.

The authors ran a second PCR of about 7 to 11 cycles using a sample-barcoded 5' primer and a J-beta primer mix. A template-switch adaptor that had 12 random nucleotides put a tag on each cDNA molecule. Using its own MiXCR run on the 5' RACE reads, TCRdb lists one record per CDR3 protein. The sample lists about 590,000 distinct CDR3 sequences, approximately 30% occurring once. The extraction recovered at least 5.5 micrograms of total RNA per sample. The sequence was obtained from a woman aged 80 or over in good health. The chain combines TRBV10-3 with TRBJ1-1, with D perhaps matching TRBD1 (5 bases). Sequenced sample: blood. CDR3 amino acids: CAISESQAETETFF. The CDR3, as DNA: TGTGCCATCAGTGAGTCACAGGCGGAGACTGAAACTTTCTTT.